What follows describes a single T cell receptor beta chain. The method was immunoSEQ multiplex PCR; TCRdb's version includes in-frame clones alone and lacks a portion of them. Of approximately 52,000 clones in the sample, about 86% were seen once. These data are taken from a study of T cells after posttransplantation cyclophosphamide. Trimming removed 6 bases from V and 11 bases from J, with 20 bases in between. The CDR3 covers 14 residues. The germline CDR1 and CDR2 sequences are KGHSH and LQKENI. V gene TRBV18 combines with J gene TRBJ1-5; D perhaps matches TRBD1 (5 bases). Sequencing input: PBMCs. This receptor was obtained from a man aged 25-45 years with a blood cancer, CMV-positive, and with a related stem cell donor. CDR3 nucleotides: TGTGCCAGCTCCCTAGGACACGCTTATGGGACCCAGCATTTT. It encodes CASSLGHAYGTQHF.